The 23 T cell receptor beta chains presented below share a single source sample, sequenced in a study of regulatory T cells in long-lasting Graves disease. Arm-PCR of CDR3 regions with iRepertoire HTBI primers generated TCR beta libraries. MiXCR, run by TCRdb on the multiplex PCR reads, gives a single entry per CDR3 protein. Counted here are 350,000 to 500,000 distinct CDR3 sequences, about 16% occurring once; the ten biggest clones make up roughly 10%. Documented time point: newly diagnosed GD, antithyroid drugs for less than 3 months. Generation of the TCR library employed RNA extracted from PBMCs. The sample was also linked to a second study, of T cells in Graves' hyperthyroidism and ophthalmopathy.

The sequences come from peripheral blood mononuclear cells (PBMCs), collected at new diagnosis, from a patient treated with antithyroid drugs. The receptors derive from a woman in her twenties or thirties with Graves disease.

This clonotype was picked up many times. The chain couples TRBV20-1 to TRBJ2-3, with 8 bases identical to TRBD1. With V trimmed by 6 bases and J by 4 bases, 15 bases remained unmatched. Germline V gives CDR1 DFQATT, CDR2 SNEGSKA (reference sequence). CDR3 length equals 16 residues. The DNA for the CDR3 is TGCAGTGCGACGGGTTCGCAGGGGGCGCGTCCAGATACGCAGTATTTT. This gives the protein CSATGSQGARPDTQYF.

Many counts were recorded for this clonotype. The chain links TRBV6-2 or TRBV6-3 to TRBJ2-1; 14 nucleotides match TRBD2. Germline CDR1 MNHEY, CDR2 SVGEGT. This CDR3 spans 13 amino acids. V was clipped by 6 bases and J by 15 bases; unmatched bases: 7. Written as DNA, the CDR3 is TGTGCCAGCAGACCACCGGGACTAGCGGGAGTGTTCTTC. Translated: CASRPPGLAGVFF.

The rearrangement uses TRBV5-1 and TRBJ2-5; D possibly uses TRBD1 or TRBD2 (5 bases each). CDR1 SGHRS and CDR2 YFSETQ come from the germline V gene. Trimming pared 0 bases from V and 5 bases from J, leaving 8 bases between. CDR3 length equals 13 residues. The DNA of the CDR3 is TGCGCCAGCAGCTTGGGGGACGGGGAGACCCAGTACTTC. Its translation: CASSLGDGETQYF.

This clonotype was counted only a few times. This CDR3 is CSATPRLAGVNEQYF. The CDR3 DNA reads TGCAGTGCAACCCCGAGACTAGCGGGAGTCAACGAGCAGTACTTC. The chain employs TRBV20-1 and TRBJ2-7, with 12 bases matching TRBD2. The CDR3 sequence is 15 residues long. The V segment lost 6 bases and the J segment 5 bases; nucleotides outside the gene matches: 11. Germline V gene data show CDR1 as DFQATT and CDR2 as SNEGSKA (reference sequence).

This clonotype was counted many times. This sequence joins TRBV6-1 and TRBJ1-2; D remains unclear. With 8 bases removed from V and 5 bases from J, the gap between germline ends came to 12 bases. The CDR3 is 12 residues long. In germline, CDR1 is MNHNS, CDR2 SASEGT. CDR3: CASGRSEYGYTF. The DNA of the CDR3 is TGTGCCAGCGGACGGAGCGAGTATGGCTACACCTTC.

This clonotype has ten or more counts. This chain joins TRBV11-2 and TRBJ2-7; D not certain. Per germline, CDR1 SGHAT and CDR2 FQNNGV. The CDR3 runs to 15 residues. Deletions cut 0 bases from V and 9 bases from J, with 18 bases between. CDR3 sequence (DNA): TGTGCCAGCAGCTTAGATCTTTTAACTGGGTTCGGGCAGTACTTC. Amino acids: CASSLDLLTGFGQYF. The full variable domain, completed using reference TRBV11-2 and TRBJ2-7, is EAGVAQSPRYKIIEKRQSVAFWCNPISGHATLYWYQQILGQGPKLLIQFQNNGVVDDSQLPKDRFSAERLKGVDSTLKIQPAKLEDSAVYLCASSLDLLTGFGQYFGPGTRLTVT.

This clonotype was seen ten or more times. V gene TRBV9 combines with J gene TRBJ2-3; tentatively, D is TRBD2 (5 bases). Germline assignment: CDR1 SGDLS and CDR2 YYNGEE. CDR3 length equals 15 residues. V was trimmed by 3 bases and J by 2 bases, leaving 13 bases between them. CDR3 sequence (DNA): TGTGCCAGCAGCGCCACCCTCGGGAACACAGATACGCAGTATTTT. It yields the protein CASSATLGNTDTQYF.

In this sample, this clonotype turned up many times. This chain links TRBV18 with TRBJ2-3, with D perhaps TRBD1 (6 bases). The germline gives CDR1 KGHSH, CDR2 LQKENI. The CDR3 length is 14 residues. V was clipped by 1 base and J by 6 bases, with 11 bases between them. The CDR3 DNA sequence: TGTGCCAGCTCACCACTTACAGGGCGGGATACGCAGTATTTT. As protein: CASSPLTGRDTQYF. The variable domain in full, completed from reference TRBV18 and TRBJ2-3, reads NAGVMQNPRHLVRRRGQEARLRCSPMKGHSHVYWYRQLPEEGLKFMVYLQKENIIDESGMPKERFSAEFPKEGPSILRIQQVVRGDSAAYFCASSPLTGRDTQYFGPGTRLTVL.

This clonotype was detected only a few times. The rearrangement links TRBV7-9 to TRBJ2-2, with a possible D match to TRBD2 (6 bases). The CDR3 has 14 residues. V gave up 3 bases and J gave up 7 bases, with 12 bases separating them. Germline V gene data show CDR1 as SEHNR and CDR2 as FQNEAQ (reference sequence). The CDR3 region is CASSLWEASGELFF. The DNA of the CDR3 is TGTGCCAGCAGCTTGTGGGAGGCGAGCGGGGAGCTGTTTTTT.

The table lists this clonotype with a few counts. V is TRBV12-5 and J is TRBJ2-1, with 7 nucleotides matching TRBD2. The CDR3 runs to 12 residues. In germline, CDR1 is LGHNT, CDR2 FRNRAP. The J segment lost 11 bases and the V segment lost 4 bases, leaving 5 bases of the junction unmatched. The CDR3, as DNA: TGTGCTAGTGGTTCTAGGGAGGGTAAGCAGTTCTTC. It is translated as CASGSREGKQFF.

This clonotype was seen ten or more times. V gene TRBV6-2 or TRBV6-3 combines with J gene TRBJ2-7, with 9 nucleotides matching TRBD1. CDR3 length equals 16 residues. The trim removed 4 bases at V and 5 bases at J, leaving 12 bases unmatched. Germline CDR1 MNHEY, CDR2 SVGEGT. The CDR3 DNA reads TGTGCCAGCAGTTCGTGGGGGACAGGGAAGCCGGACGAGCAGTACTTC. Translated: CASSSWGTGKPDEQYF.

This clonotype was counted a few times. J is TRBJ1-2 and V is TRBV20-1; D may be TRBD1 (5 bases). Between the trimmed V and J ends, which lost 3 bases and 5 bases, there was a span of 10 bases. CDR1 is DFQATT and CDR2 is SNEGSKA in the germline V gene (reference sequence). The CDR3 extends over 12 amino acids. The CDR3 DNA reads TGCAGTGCTAGGTGGGGGGAGTATGGCTACACCTTC. Translation: CSARWGEYGYTF.

There are many counts of this clonotype. CDR3 DNA sequence: TGTGCCAGCAGTTATCCCGGACAGACCTATGGCTACACCTTC. Its translation: CASSYPGQTYGYTF. The chain joins TRBV28 to TRBJ1-2; a possible D gene is TRBD1 (6 bases). Germline V lookup: CDR1 MDHEN, CDR2 SYDVKM. Trimming removed 4 bases at V and 4 bases at J, with 13 bases between. This CDR3 region has 14 residues.

This chain's CDR3 is CATRQGTRNTDTQYF. CDR3 sequence (DNA): TGTGCCACCAGGCAGGGCACGAGAAACACAGATACGCAGTATTTT. The V call is TRBV24-1, the J call TRBJ2-3; D possibly corresponds to TRBD1 (5 bases). From germline, CDR1 is KGHDR and CDR2 SFDVKD. V gave up 7 bases and J gave up 2 bases, with 15 bases separating them. This CDR3 comprises 15 residues.

This clonotype came up many times. The junction departs from the called germline gene at one end, perhaps through a read error. V gene TRBV11-2 combines with J gene TRBJ2-3; a weak D match, TRBD2 (5 bases). CDR3 length: 14 residues. The germline V gene has CDR1 SGHAT and CDR2 FQNNGV. The CDR3 here is CASRLEGGTDTQYF. The CDR3 DNA is TGTGCCAGCAGGTTAGAGGGAGGCACAGATACGCAGTATTTT.

This clonotype was counted at least ten times. V gene TRBV6-1 combines with J gene TRBJ1-1; weak D call: TRBD1 (5 bases). V was shortened by 10 bases and J by 3 bases, with 15 bases between the two germline ends. The CDR3 is made up of 13 amino acids. Germline lookup yields CDR1 MNHNS and CDR2 SASEGT. The CDR3 is CATKDGGHTEAFF. CDR3 bases: TGTGCCACAAAAGACGGGGGTCACACTGAAGCTTTCTTT.

At least ten counts were recorded for this clonotype. CDR3 nucleotide sequence: TGTGCCAGCAGCTTAGCATGGGGCCCCTACAATGAGCAGTTCTTC. Translated: CASSLAWGPYNEQFF. The chain links TRBV7-9 to TRBJ2-1; TRBD1 might be the D (5 bases). The CDR3 runs 15 residues. Germline V gives CDR1 SEHNR, CDR2 FQNEAQ (reference sequence). V was clipped by 0 bases and J by 2 bases, with 8 bases between them.

This clonotype was recorded at least ten times. The CDR3 nucleotides read TGTGCCAGCAGCCCGAGTTTCCTGCGCAGACTTTCACCCCTCCACTTT. Its translation is CASSPSFLRRLSPLHF. The V gene is TRBV3-1, the J gene TRBJ1-6; D not resolved. The CDR3 extends over 16 amino acids. Germline V lookup: CDR1 LGHDT, CDR2 YNNKEL (reference sequence). V dropped 4 bases and J dropped 9 bases, with 19 bases sitting between them.

The chain joins TRBV28 to TRBJ1-6; D perhaps matches TRBD1 (5 bases). Between the trimmed V and J ends, which lost 3 bases and 10 bases, there was a span of 19 bases. The CDR3 has 16 amino acids. Germline CDR1 MDHEN, CDR2 SYDVKM. The CDR3 loop is CASSLVRALTGSPLHF. Written as DNA, the CDR3 is TGTGCCAGCAGTTTGGTCAGGGCCCTCACGGGGTCACCCCTCCACTTT.

This clonotype was seen ten or more times. This chain links TRBV6-5 with TRBJ2-7; 9 bases fit TRBD2. Trimming took 2 bases from V and 2 from J; bases not matched to a gene: 4. Germline assignment: CDR1 MNHEY and CDR2 SVGAGI. The CDR3 extends over 15 amino acids. CDR3 coding DNA: TGTGCCAGCAGTTACACCGGACTAGCGACCTACGAGCAGTACTTC. Encoded protein: CASSYTGLATYEQYF.

This clonotype was counted ten times or more. The CDR3 spells CSVGEVLRDGTQYF. CDR3 in DNA: TGCAGCGTTGGGGAGGTTCTTCGGGATGGGACCCAGTACTTC. The gene calls are TRBV29-1 and TRBJ2-5; TRBD2 is a possible D gene (6 bases). The V gene's germline CDR1 is SQVTM and CDR2 ANQGSEA. Trimming stripped 4 bases from V and 7 bases from J, with 19 bases between. The CDR3 loop spans 14 amino acids.

This clonotype was counted a few times. The genes are TRBV7-9 and TRBJ1-2; D ambiguous. The CDR3 length is 12 residues. From germline, CDR1 is SEHNR and CDR2 FQNEAQ (reference sequence). V shed 1 base and J shed 8 bases, with 8 bases lying between them. As DNA, the CDR3 is TGTGCCAGCAGCTTAGGATCCGGGGGCTACACCTTC. It translates to CASSLGSGGYTF.

This chain joins TRBV4-1 and TRBJ2-4, with 8 bases matching TRBD1. J gave up 6 bases and V 3 bases, and 7 bases lay outside the gene matches. There are 15 residues in the CDR3. In germline, CDR1 is MGHRA, CDR2 YSYEKL. CDR3 sequence reads: CASSQLDRVANIQYF. In DNA, the CDR3 is TGCGCCAGCAGCCAGTTGGACAGGGTGGCAAACATTCAGTACTTC.